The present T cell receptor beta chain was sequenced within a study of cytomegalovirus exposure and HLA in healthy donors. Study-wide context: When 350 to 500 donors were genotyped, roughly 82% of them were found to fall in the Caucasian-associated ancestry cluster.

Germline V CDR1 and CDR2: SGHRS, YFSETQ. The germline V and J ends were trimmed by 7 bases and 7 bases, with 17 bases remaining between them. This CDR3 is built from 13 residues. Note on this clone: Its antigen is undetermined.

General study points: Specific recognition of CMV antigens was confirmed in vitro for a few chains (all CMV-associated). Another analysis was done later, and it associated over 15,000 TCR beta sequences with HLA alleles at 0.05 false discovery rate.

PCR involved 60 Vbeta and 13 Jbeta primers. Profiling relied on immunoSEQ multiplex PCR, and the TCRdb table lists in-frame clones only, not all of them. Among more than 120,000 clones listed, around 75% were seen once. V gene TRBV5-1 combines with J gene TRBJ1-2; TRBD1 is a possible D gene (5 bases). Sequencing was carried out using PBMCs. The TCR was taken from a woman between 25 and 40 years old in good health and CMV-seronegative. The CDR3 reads CASGEPRAVGYTF. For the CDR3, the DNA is TGCGCCAGCGGAGAGCCCAGGGCCGTTGGCTACACCTTC.